Shown below are 31 T cell receptor beta chains from a single sample sequenced in a study of T cells in localized non-small cell lung cancer. Sequencing used immunoSEQ multiplex PCR; TCRdb keeps in-frame clones, though not all of them. The table includes around 950 clones, roughly 25% detected once. The specimen was normal lung tissue next to the tumor, collected before any cancer treatment. The receptors derive from a woman aged 40 to 75 with stage III squamous cell lung carcinoma.

The V and J genes are TRBV6-1 and TRBJ2-7, with a tentative D call TRBD1 (5 bases). The V and J ends lost 0 bases and 4 bases respectively, with 19 bases between them. The CDR3 covers 17 residues. CDR1 MNHNS and CDR2 SASEGT come from the germline V gene. CDR3 sequence (DNA): TGTGCCAGCAGTGAAGCGCTTCAGCAGGGTGGTACTTACGAGCAGTACTTC. It translates to CASSEALQQGGTYEQYF.

The V call is TRBV5-1, the J call TRBJ1-4; D remains unclear. The CDR3 covers 15 residues. The germline V gene encodes CDR1 SGHRS and CDR2 YFSETQ. The V and J ends lost 4 bases and 4 bases respectively, with 14 bases between them. CDR3 in amino acids: CASSLGSGGNEKLFF. For the CDR3, the DNA is TGCGCCAGCAGCCTGGGTTCAGGAGGTAATGAAAAACTGTTTTTT.

This clone showed up just a few times. The chain recombines TRBV4-1 with TRBJ1-5; the D is unclear. The CDR3 spans 13 residues. Trimming left V 0 bases short and J 13 bases short, with 13 bases between. Germline V gene data show CDR1 as MGHRA and CDR2 as YSYEKL. CDR3 DNA: TGCGCCAGCAGCCAAGATAGGAAAAGTGGGCAGCATTTT. It translates to CASSQDRKSGQHF.

The gene calls are TRBV30 and TRBJ2-3; D may match TRBD1 or TRBD2 (6 bases each). Trimming left V 8 bases short and J 5 bases short, with 20 bases between. The length of the CDR3 is 14 residues. Germline lookup yields CDR1 GTSNPN and CDR2 SVGIG (reference sequence). CDR3 loop: CALSGAGMRDTQYF. As DNA, the CDR3 is TGTGCCCTATCAGGGGCGGGGATGAGAGATACGCAGTATTTT.

The chain is built from TRBV18 and TRBJ1-1, with TRBD1 identical over 12 bases. Germline CDR1 reads KGHSH; CDR2 reads LQKENI. CDR3 length: 17 residues. The ends lost 6 bases at V and 3 bases at J; junction bases unmatched: 11. The CDR3 nucleotides read TGTGCCAGCTCGCCCTACGCGGGACAGGGGGCGGACACTGAAGCTTTCTTT. This sequence encodes CASSPYAGQGADTEAFF.

This sequence joins TRBV5-1 and TRBJ1-1; 12 bases map to TRBD1. There are 21 residues in the CDR3. With 0 bases clipped from V and 0 bases from J, the junction kept 15 bases outside the gene matches. Germline CDR1 is SGHRS and CDR2 is YFSETQ. The CDR3 region is CASSLVAGTGGLVNVNTEAFF. The DNA of the CDR3 is TGCGCCAGCAGCTTGGTGGCGGGGACAGGGGGCCTGGTTAACGTGAACACTGAAGCTTTCTTT.

In DNA, the CDR3 is TGTGCCAGTATAGACGGGAGGTACACTGAAGCTTTCTTT. Protein: CASIDGRYTEAFF. V is TRBV19 and J is TRBJ1-1; D unclear. The germline V gene has CDR1 LNHDA and CDR2 SQIVND (reference sequence). Trimming removed 7 bases at V and 3 bases at J, with 12 bases between. The CDR3 consists of 13 residues. The full variable domain, rest sourced from reference TRBV19 and TRBJ1-1, is DGGITQSPKYLFRKEGQNVTLSCEQNLNHDAMYWYRQDPGQGLRLIYYSQIVNDFQKGDIAEGYSVSREKKESFPLTVTSAQKNPTAFYLCASIDGRYTEAFFGQGTRLTVV.

Details on this clone: One junction end disagrees with the germline gene, perhaps due to a read error. The chain uses TRBV5-1 and TRBJ1-1, with 8 bases identical to TRBD1. The V gene's germline CDR1 is SGHRS and CDR2 YFSETQ. The CDR3 spans 14 residues. In nucleotides, the CDR3 is TGCGCCAGCAGCTTATCGACAGGGGTCTCTGATGCTTTCTTT. Translated, it gives CASSLSTGVSDAFF.

CDR3 in DNA: TGCAGCGTGCGGGACAGGGTGGGGAGTGGCTACACCTTC. The encoded protein is CSVRDRVGSGYTF. The chain joins TRBV29-1 to TRBJ1-2, with TRBD1 matching over 9 bases. The CDR3 has 13 amino acids. Trimming cost V 6 bases and J 7 bases; bases outside gene matches: 9. Germline assignment: CDR1 SQVTM and CDR2 ANQGSEA.

By sample share, this clone is large. This chain connects TRBV9 to TRBJ2-5; a possible D gene is TRBD2 (6 bases). The ends were cut back, 4 bases at V and 5 bases at J, with 21 bases in the middle. The germline V gene encodes CDR1 SGDLS and CDR2 YYNGEE. CDR3 length: 16 residues. The CDR3 DNA follows: TGTGCCAGCAGCCCAGGGACTTCACCTACCGGGGAGACCCAGTACTTC. Translated, it gives CASSPGTSPTGETQYF. Supplemented by reference TRBV9 and TRBJ2-5, the full variable domain reads DSGVTQTPKHLITATGQRVTLRCSPRSGDLSVYWYQQSLDQGLQFLIQYYNGEERAKGNILERFSAQQFPDLHSELNLSSLELGDSALYFCASSPGTSPTGETQYFGPGTRLLVL.

The chain has TRBV28 and TRBJ2-7; D gene ambiguous. This CDR3 spans 12 amino acids. Germline-derived CDR1 and CDR2 are MDHEN and SYDVKM. V lost 6 bases to trimming and J lost 6 bases, with 12 bases between them. CDR3 in amino acids: CASRRLPGEQYF. As DNA, the CDR3 is TGTGCCAGCAGGAGACTCCCGGGCGAGCAGTACTTC.

The rearrangement links TRBV11-3 to TRBJ2-3, with TRBD2 matching 11 bases. CDR1 is SGHNT, CDR2 YENEEA, per germline. V lost 1 base, J lost 9 bases, and 3 bases stayed unmatched. This CDR3 has 14 amino acids. The DNA for the CDR3 is TGTGCCAGCAGCTTAGGGGCTAGCGGGGGGACGCAGTATTTT. Translating gives CASSLGASGGTQYF.

This clone was observed a few times. The V and J genes are TRBV9 and TRBJ2-2; possibly TRBD2 for D (5 bases). The CDR3 is made up of 13 amino acids. Germline-derived CDR1 and CDR2 are SGDLS and YYNGEE. V was pared by 3 bases and J by 6 bases, with 9 bases between. The DNA of the CDR3 is TGTGCCAGCAGCGAAATTAGCGCCGGGGAGCTGTTTTTT. Translated, it gives CASSEISAGELFF.

The gene calls are TRBV11-3 and TRBJ1-3, with 8 bases that match TRBD1. This CDR3 spans 18 amino acids. The V gene end was trimmed by 1 base and the J gene end by 0 bases; junction bases not matched to a gene: 8. Germline V gene data show CDR1 as SGHNT and CDR2 as YENEEA. This CDR3 is CASSLGYGTGISGNTIYF. DNA for the CDR3: TGTGCCAGCAGCTTAGGTTACGGGACAGGCATCTCTGGAAACACCATATATTTT.

This sequence joins TRBV6-8 and TRBJ2-3; D not certain. This CDR3 is 17 amino acids long. Germline assignment: CDR1 MNHGY and CDR2 SAAAGT. With 2 bases removed from V and 2 bases from J, the gap between germline ends came to 17 bases. The CDR3 sequence: CASSYESWGRDTDTQYF. CDR3 nucleotide sequence: TGTGCCAGCAGTTACGAGTCATGGGGTAGAGACACAGATACGCAGTATTTT.

The rearrangement uses TRBV5-1 and TRBJ1-4; D not resolved. Germline V gene lookup returns CDR1 SGHRS and CDR2 YFSETQ. V lost 1 base and J 6 bases, leaving 10 bases between the germline ends. The CDR3 is made up of 14 amino acids. The CDR3 DNA reads TGCGCCAGCAGCTTGCAACCCCCCGATGAAAAACTGTTTTTT. As protein: CASSLQPPDEKLFF.

The chain is built from TRBV30 and TRBJ1-5; D not certain. From germline, CDR1 is GTSNPN and CDR2 SVGIG (reference sequence). Trimming pared 7 bases from V and 5 bases from J, leaving 15 bases between. CDR3 length equals 13 residues. The CDR3 here is CAYSEQLDQPQHF. In nucleotides, the CDR3 is TGTGCCTACTCGGAGCAGCTAGATCAGCCCCAGCATTTT. Complete variable domain (other parts from reference TRBV30 and TRBJ1-5): SQTIHQWPATLVQPVGSPLSLECTVEGTSNPNLYWYRQAAGRGLQLLFYSVGIGQISSEVPQNLSASRPQDRQFILSSKKLLLSDSGFYLCAYSEQLDQPQHFGDGTRLSIL.

This clone has just one count. No DNA is shown, since the ends of the CDR3 on it are uncertain; the CDR3 is the one TCRdb lists. The chain combines TRBV30 with TRBJ1-2; TRBD1, as called in the table, went unchecked against the DNA. The germline V gene encodes CDR1 GTSNPN and CDR2 SVGIG (reference sequence). From its first to its last residue, the CDR3 has 11 amino acids. The CDR3 loop is CAWSVGPGSTF.

By frequency in the sample, this clone is large. The V call is TRBV9, the J call TRBJ1-5; 7 nucleotides agree with TRBD1. Unmatched junction bases numbered 8, after V lost 3 bases and J lost 2 bases. The length of the CDR3 is 16 residues. In germline, CDR1 is SGDLS, CDR2 YYNGEE. CDR3 protein: CASSAGGDSRNQPQHF. In DNA form, the CDR3 reads TGTGCCAGCAGCGCCGGGGGGGACAGCCGCAATCAGCCCCAGCATTTT. Combining the CDR3 with reference TRBV9 and TRBJ1-5 gives the whole variable domain DSGVTQTPKHLITATGQRVTLRCSPRSGDLSVYWYQQSLDQGLQFLIQYYNGEERAKGNILERFSAQQFPDLHSELNLSSLELGDSALYFCASSAGGDSRNQPQHFGDGTRLSIL.

The chain has TRBV11-3 and TRBJ1-1; D is unresolved. Trimming took 3 bases from V and 0 from J, leaving 14 bases between them. This CDR3 region has 16 residues. CDR1 SGHNT and CDR2 YENEEA come from the germline V gene. The CDR3 nucleotides are TGTGCCAGCAGCTTGTTATGGCAGCCAATGAACACTGAAGCTTTCTTT. This sequence encodes CASSLLWQPMNTEAFF.

This clone rates as medium-sized. V is TRBV6-8 and J is TRBJ2-1; D gene uncertain. The CDR3 runs to 13 residues. Germline values: CDR1 MNHGY, CDR2 SAAAGT. The V end was cut by 8 bases, the J end by 2 bases, with 10 bases between. For the CDR3, the DNA is TGTGCCAGCTCCTCGCGGCCCTACAATGAGCAGTTCTTC. The encoded protein is CASSSRPYNEQFF.

The CDR3 region has the DNA TGTGCCAGCAGCTCCAGGTCCCAAGAGACCCAGTACTTC. Its translation is CASSSRSQETQYF. The chain employs TRBV7-1 and TRBJ2-5, with D unresolved. TRBV7-1 is reported as an ORF; its role is uncertain. The CDR3 is made up of 13 amino acids. V lost 3 bases and J 1 base, leaving 6 bases between the germline ends.

The chain employs TRBV30 and TRBJ1-2; 8 bases agree with TRBD1. Germline CDR1 GTSNPN, CDR2 SVGIG (reference sequence). This CDR3 spans 16 amino acids. V dropped 1 base and J dropped 3; count of bases not matched to a gene: 10. CDR3 nucleotide sequence: TGTGCCTGGAGTGACAGGGGGGAGGGTTTCCACTATGGCTACACCTTC. Translating gives CAWSDRGEGFHYGYTF.

The chain employs TRBV6-8 and TRBJ1-2; TRBD1 agrees at 9 bases. The CDR3 is 16 amino acids. Losses at the gene ends were 6 bases for V and 5 bases for J; bases not matched to a gene: 13. The V gene's germline CDR1 is MNHGY and CDR2 SAAAGT. In nucleotides, the CDR3 is TGTGCCAGCAGGGCCCTGACAGGGGGAGGTTGGTATGGCTACACCTTC. Translation gives CASRALTGGGWYGYTF.

This chain connects TRBV7-4 to TRBJ2-7; no reliable D call. Trimming removed 5 bases from V and 0 bases from J, with 8 bases in between. Germline V gives CDR1 SGHVT, CDR2 SQSDAQ. This CDR3 comprises 13 residues. The CDR3 nucleotides read TGTGCCAGCAGCACTCCTAGCTCCTACGAGCAGTACTTC. Its translation is CASSTPSSYEQYF.

This clone was counted a few times. The CDR3 is CASSIGGQGKEQYF. CDR3 in DNA: TGTGCCAGTAGTATAGGGGGACAGGGGAAGGAGCAGTACTTC. The rearrangement links TRBV19 to TRBJ2-7, with 10 bases identical to TRBD1. Unmatched junction bases numbered 4, after V lost 1 base and J lost 7 bases. Per germline, CDR1 LNHDA and CDR2 SQIVND (reference sequence). CDR3 length: 14 residues.

The chain joins TRBV12-5 to TRBJ1-1, with 9 nucleotides matching TRBD1. The CDR3 length is 13 residues. CDR1 is LGHNT and CDR2 is FRNRAP in the germline V gene. Trimming at V came to 6 bases and at J to 5 bases, leaving 4 bases not matched to a gene. CDR3 coding DNA: TGTGCTAGTGGCCTGACAGGGGGGACTGAAGCTTTCTTT. Translating gives CASGLTGGTEAFF.

The chain recombines TRBV29-1 with TRBJ1-1, with D maybe TRBD1 (6 bases). This CDR3 spans 16 amino acids. The V gene's germline CDR1 is SQVTM and CDR2 ANQGSEA. Trimming left V 6 bases short and J 1 base short, with 21 bases between. The CDR3 sequence: CSVHVGGPTGNTEAFF. The CDR3 region has the DNA TGCAGCGTCCATGTGGGTGGGCCGACAGGGAACACTGAAGCTTTCTTT.

V gene TRBV5-1 combines with J gene TRBJ1-1; TRBD1 is a possible D gene (5 bases). Germline loops: CDR1 SGHRS, CDR2 YFSETQ. CDR3 length: 14 amino acids. With 2 bases removed from V and 4 bases from J, the gap between germline ends came to 12 bases. The CDR3 loop reads CASSFGGEGTEAFF. The CDR3 nucleotides read TGCGCCAGCAGCTTCGGGGGGGAAGGCACTGAAGCTTTCTTT.

The gene calls are TRBV30 and TRBJ1-2; D gene uncertain. This CDR3 is built from 12 residues. Trimming left V 5 bases short and J 2 bases short, with 9 bases between. Germline V gene sequence: CDR1 GTSNPN, CDR2 SVGIG (reference sequence). CDR3 DNA: TGTGCCTGGGACACGTTAAACTATGGCTACACCTTC. Translated, it gives CAWDTLNYGYTF.

This chain uses TRBV28 with TRBJ1-6, with TRBD1 matching 8 bases. V was clipped by 5 bases and J by 5 bases; unmatched bases: 8. Germline CDR1 reads MDHEN; CDR2 reads SYDVKM. The CDR3 length is 16 residues. The CDR3 sequence is CASSPQGAGDNSPLHF. The CDR3 coding sequence is TGTGCCAGCAGTCCCCAGGGGGCGGGAGATAATTCACCCCTCCACTTT.